The clone carrying this T cell receptor beta chain has just a few counts. Its antigen remains unidentified. Germline is not matched at one junction end, which may reflect a read error. With MiXCR, TCRdb reprocessed the PCR reads. The sample contains thousands of clones, 33% of which appear only once. This entry is derived from a study of metastatic and nonmetastatic thyroid tumors. Study-wide background: Repertoire data that came from the blood and tumor or nodule tissue of malignant and benign thyroid patients were compared.

Patients underwent thyroid surgery, and none had received any treatment before it. Germline V CDR1 and CDR2: ENHRY, SYGVKD. This CDR3 contains 12 residues. Study-level results: Significantly higher TCR beta diversity was reportedly seen in malignant thyroid tumors than benign nodules, in blood and tumor.

The origin of this receptor is a female donor with papillary thyroid cancer or a benign thyroid nodule (not recorded which). Some clones in this sample may be carry-over from other donors' samples. The chain employs TRBV10-3 and TRBJ2-7; D ambiguous. Sequenced: adjacent normal tissue. CDR3 DNA sequence: TGTGCCAGCAGTTTAGGGCCTAGGGAGCAGTACTTC. This encodes CASSLGPREQYF.